Detailed here is one T cell receptor (beta chain). What it binds is not known. The sample is drawn from a study of naive and memory T cell subsets. Findings and limits, study-wide: Diversity fell and Gini index rose from naive through CM, EM, EMRA. There was no ground truth to check naive and memory subset results.

Both TRBC1 and TRBC2 were covered by a beta constant-region primer of two equimolar oligonucleotides. Four rounds of PCR amplified the ligated cDNA using nested alpha and beta constant-region primers plus SP2. TCRdb reprocessed the UMI-ligation and nested PCR reads with MiXCR, giving one entry per CDR3 protein. The repertoire holds more than 100,000 distinct CDR3 sequences, with approximately 37% as singletons. Trimming removed 4 bases at V and 4 bases at J, with 20 bases between. This CDR3 contains 17 residues. Germline V gene sequence: CDR1 MGHRA, CDR2 YSYEKL. Sequenced sample: central memory CD4+ T cells from blood. The chain joins TRBV4-1 to TRBJ2-1; D perhaps matches TRBD2 (5 bases). The receptor was derived from a human donor in good health. The CDR3 DNA is TGCGCCAGCAGCCGAGGCGGTCTGGCGGGCCAATACAATGAGCAGTTCTTC. Its protein product is CASSRGGLAGQYNEQFF.